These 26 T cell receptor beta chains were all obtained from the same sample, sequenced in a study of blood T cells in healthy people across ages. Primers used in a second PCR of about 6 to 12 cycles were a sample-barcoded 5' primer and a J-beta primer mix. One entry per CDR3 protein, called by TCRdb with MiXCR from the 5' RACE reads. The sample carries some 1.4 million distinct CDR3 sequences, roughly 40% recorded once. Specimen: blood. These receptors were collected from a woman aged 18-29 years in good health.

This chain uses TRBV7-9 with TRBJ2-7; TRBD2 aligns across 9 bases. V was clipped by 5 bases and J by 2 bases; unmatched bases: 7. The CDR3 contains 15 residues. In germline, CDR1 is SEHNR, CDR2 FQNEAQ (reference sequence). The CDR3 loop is CASSPRAGGPYEQYF. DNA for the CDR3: TGTGCCAGCAGCCCTAGAGCGGGAGGCCCCTACGAGCAGTACTTC.

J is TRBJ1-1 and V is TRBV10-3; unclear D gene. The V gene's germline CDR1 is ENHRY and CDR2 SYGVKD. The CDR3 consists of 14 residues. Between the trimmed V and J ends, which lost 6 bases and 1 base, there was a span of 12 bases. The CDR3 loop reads CAISPDGWNTEAFF. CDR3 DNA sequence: TGTGCCATCAGCCCGGACGGGTGGAACACTGAAGCTTTCTTT.

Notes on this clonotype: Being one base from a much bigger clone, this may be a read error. The CDR3 nucleotides are TGCGCCAGCAGCCATGTTGTCGCAGGGCACGAGCAGTTCTTC. This translates into CASSHVVAGHEQFF. This chain uses TRBV4-1 with TRBJ2-1, with D tentatively TRBD1 (5 bases). V shed 3 bases and J shed 10 bases, with 16 bases lying between them. Germline values: CDR1 MGHRA, CDR2 YSYEKL. The CDR3 extends over 14 amino acids.

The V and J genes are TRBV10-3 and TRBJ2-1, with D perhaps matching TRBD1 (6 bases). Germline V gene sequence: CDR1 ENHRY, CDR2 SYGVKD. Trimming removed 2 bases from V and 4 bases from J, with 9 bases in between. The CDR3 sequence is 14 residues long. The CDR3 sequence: CAISEVGTYNEQFF. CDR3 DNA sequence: TGTGCCATCAGTGAGGTAGGGACATACAATGAGCAGTTCTTC.

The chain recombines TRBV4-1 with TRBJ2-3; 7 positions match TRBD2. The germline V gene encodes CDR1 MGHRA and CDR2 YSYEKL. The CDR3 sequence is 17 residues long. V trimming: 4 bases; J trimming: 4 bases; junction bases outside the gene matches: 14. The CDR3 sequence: CASSRGGAATDSDTQYF. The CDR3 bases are TGCGCCAGCAGCCGCGGGGGTGCCGCTACGGACTCAGATACGCAGTATTTT.

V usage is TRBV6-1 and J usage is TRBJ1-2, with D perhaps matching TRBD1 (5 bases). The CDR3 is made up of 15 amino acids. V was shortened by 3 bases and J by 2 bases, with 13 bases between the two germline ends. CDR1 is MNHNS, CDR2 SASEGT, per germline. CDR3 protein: CASSDTGSPNYGYTF. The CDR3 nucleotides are TGTGCCAGCAGTGACACAGGCTCTCCCAACTATGGCTACACCTTC.

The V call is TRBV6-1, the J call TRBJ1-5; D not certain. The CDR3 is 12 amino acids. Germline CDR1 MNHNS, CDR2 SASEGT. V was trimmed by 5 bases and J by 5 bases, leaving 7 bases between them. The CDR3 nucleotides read TGTGCCAGCAGTCCGGACTATCAGCCCCAGCATTTT. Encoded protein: CASSPDYQPQHF.

The CDR3 loop reads CASSRGTALYGYTF. The CDR3, as DNA: TGTGCCAGCAGCAGGGGCACCGCACTATATGGCTACACCTTC. This rearrangement joins TRBV14 to TRBJ1-2; D is perhaps TRBD1 (5 bases). CDR1 is SGHDN and CDR2 is FVKESK in the germline V gene. The CDR3 has 14 amino acids. V lost 5 bases, J lost 5 bases, and 15 bases lay in between. Complete variable domain (other parts from reference TRBV14 and TRBJ1-2): EAGVTQFPSHSVIEKGQTVTLRCDPISGHDNLYWYRRVMGKEIKFLLHFVKESKQDESGMPNNRFLAERTGGTYSTLKVQPAELEDSGVYFCASSRGTALYGYTFGSGTRLTVV.

CDR3 coding DNA: TGCAGTGCTAGCCCGCGGACAGGGGGAAACACCGGGGAGCTGTTTTTT. It codes for CSASPRTGGNTGELFF. The gene calls are TRBV20-1 and TRBJ2-2; TRBD1 agrees at 10 bases. After removal of 3 bases from V and 2 bases from J, the junction contained 6 bases not matched to a gene. The CDR3 extends over 16 amino acids. Germline assignment: CDR1 DFQATT and CDR2 SNEGSKA (reference sequence).

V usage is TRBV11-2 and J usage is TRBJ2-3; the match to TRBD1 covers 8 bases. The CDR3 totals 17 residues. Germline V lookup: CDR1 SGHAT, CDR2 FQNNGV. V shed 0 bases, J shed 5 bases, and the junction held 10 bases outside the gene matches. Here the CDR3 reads CASSLDRSRGTGDTQYF. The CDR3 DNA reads TGTGCCAGCAGCTTAGATCGATCCCGGGGGACAGGAGATACGCAGTATTTT.

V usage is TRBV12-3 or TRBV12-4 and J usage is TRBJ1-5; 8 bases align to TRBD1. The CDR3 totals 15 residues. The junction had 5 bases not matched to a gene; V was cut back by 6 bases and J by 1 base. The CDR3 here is CASRSGQGSNQPQHF. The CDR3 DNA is TGTGCCAGCAGATCCGGACAGGGAAGCAATCAGCCCCAGCATTTT.

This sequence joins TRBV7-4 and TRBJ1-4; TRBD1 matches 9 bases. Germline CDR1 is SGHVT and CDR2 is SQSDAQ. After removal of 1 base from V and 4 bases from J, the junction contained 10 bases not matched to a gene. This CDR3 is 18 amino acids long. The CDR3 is CASSLVPDRGPFNEKLFF. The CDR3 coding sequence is TGTGCCAGCAGCTTAGTCCCGGACAGGGGACCGTTTAATGAAAAACTGTTTTTT.

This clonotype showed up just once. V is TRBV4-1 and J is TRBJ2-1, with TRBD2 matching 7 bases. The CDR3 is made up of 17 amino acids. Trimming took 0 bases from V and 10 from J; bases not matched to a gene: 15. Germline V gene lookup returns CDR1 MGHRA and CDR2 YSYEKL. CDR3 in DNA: TGCGCCAGCAGCCAAGACTGGGGGGGGAAGTCTTTACGGGAGCAGTTCTTC. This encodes CASSQDWGGKSLREQFF.

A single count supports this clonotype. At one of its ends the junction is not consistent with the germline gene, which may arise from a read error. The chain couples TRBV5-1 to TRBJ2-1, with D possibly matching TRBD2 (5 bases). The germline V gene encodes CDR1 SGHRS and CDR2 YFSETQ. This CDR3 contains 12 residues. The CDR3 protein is CTSSRPNEGQFF. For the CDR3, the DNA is TGCACCAGCAGCAGACCAAATGAGGGGCAGTTCTTC.

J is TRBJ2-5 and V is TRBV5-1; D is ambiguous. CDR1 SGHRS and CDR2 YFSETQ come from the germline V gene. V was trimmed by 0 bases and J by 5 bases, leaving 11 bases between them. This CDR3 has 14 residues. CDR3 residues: CASSLGTTWETQYF. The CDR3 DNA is TGCGCCAGCAGCTTGGGGACGACCTGGGAGACCCAGTACTTC.

CDR3 coding DNA: TGCAGCGTTGAGGTTAAAGGGGGCTTCAACTATGGCTACACCTTC. It codes for CSVEVKGGFNYGYTF. The chain joins TRBV29-1 to TRBJ1-2; 7 nucleotides agree with TRBD1. The CDR3 is 15 amino acids. CDR1 SQVTM and CDR2 ANQGSEA come from the germline V gene. The junction had 9 bases not matched to a gene; V was cut back by 3 bases and J by 2 bases. The complete variable domain, with remaining parts taken from reference TRBV29-1 and TRBJ1-2, reads SAVISQKPSRDICQRGTSLTIQCQVDSQVTMMFWYRQQPGQSLTLIATANQGSEATYESGFVIDKFPISRPNLTFSTLTVSNMSPEDSSIYLCSVEVKGGFNYGYTFGSGTRLTVV.

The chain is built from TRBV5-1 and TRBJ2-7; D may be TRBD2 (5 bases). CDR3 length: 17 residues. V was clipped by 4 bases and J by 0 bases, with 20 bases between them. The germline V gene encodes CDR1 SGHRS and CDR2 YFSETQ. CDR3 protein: CASSVTTFGESSYEQYF. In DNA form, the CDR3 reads TGCGCCAGCAGCGTAACAACCTTCGGGGAAAGCTCCTACGAGCAGTACTTC.

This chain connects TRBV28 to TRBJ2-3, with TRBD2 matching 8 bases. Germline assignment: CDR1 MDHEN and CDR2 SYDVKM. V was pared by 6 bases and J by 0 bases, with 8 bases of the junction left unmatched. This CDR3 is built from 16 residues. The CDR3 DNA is TGTGCCAGCAGCGAAGCCGGGGGGGCCAGCACAGATACGCAGTATTTT. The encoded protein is CASSEAGGASTDTQYF.

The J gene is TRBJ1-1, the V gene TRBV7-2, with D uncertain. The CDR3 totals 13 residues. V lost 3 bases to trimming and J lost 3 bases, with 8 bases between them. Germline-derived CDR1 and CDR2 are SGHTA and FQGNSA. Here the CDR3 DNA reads TGTGCCAGCAGCTTCGAGCAGGACACTGAAGCTTTCTTT. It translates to CASSFEQDTEAFF.

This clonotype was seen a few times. The CDR3 spells CASSPQTGNTEAFF. In DNA, the CDR3 is TGTGCCAGCAGCCCCCAGACAGGGAACACTGAAGCTTTCTTT. V usage is TRBV18 and J usage is TRBJ1-1; possibly TRBD1 for D (6 bases). In germline, CDR1 is KGHSH, CDR2 LQKENI. The CDR3 runs to 14 residues. Trimming took off 8 bases at V and 1 base at J, with 14 bases between the two ends.

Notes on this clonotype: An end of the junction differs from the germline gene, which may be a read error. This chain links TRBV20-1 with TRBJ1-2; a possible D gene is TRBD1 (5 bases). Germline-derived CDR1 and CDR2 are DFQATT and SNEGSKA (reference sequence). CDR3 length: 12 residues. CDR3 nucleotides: TGCAGGGCTAGTGCAGGGAATGGTGGCTACACCTTC. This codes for CRASAGNGGYTF.

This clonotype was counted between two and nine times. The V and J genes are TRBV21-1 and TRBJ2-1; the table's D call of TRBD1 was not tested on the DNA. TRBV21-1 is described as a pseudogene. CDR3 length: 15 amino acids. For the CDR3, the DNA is TGTGCCAGCAAAGGAGGAGGGACAGGCTACAATGAGCAGTTCTTC. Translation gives CASKGGGTGYNEQFF.

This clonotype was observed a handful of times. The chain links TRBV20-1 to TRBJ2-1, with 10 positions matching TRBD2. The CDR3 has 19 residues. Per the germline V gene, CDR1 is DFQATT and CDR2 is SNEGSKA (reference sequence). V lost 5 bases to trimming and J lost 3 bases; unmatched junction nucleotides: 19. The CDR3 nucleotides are TGCAGTGCTCCCCCCCCTAGCGGGGGCCCCCAGTACCACTACAATGAGCAGTTCTTC. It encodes CSAPPPSGGPQYHYNEQFF.

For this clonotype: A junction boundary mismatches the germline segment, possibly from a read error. This CDR3 reads CASSLAGTGVYSEQFF. The CDR3 DNA sequence: TGCGCCAGCAGCTTAGCCGGGACAGGAGTCTACAGTGAGCAGTTCTTC. The rearrangement uses TRBV5-1 and TRBJ2-1; 8 bases are shared with TRBD1. Germline V CDR1 and CDR2: SGHRS, YFSETQ. This CDR3 is built from 16 residues.

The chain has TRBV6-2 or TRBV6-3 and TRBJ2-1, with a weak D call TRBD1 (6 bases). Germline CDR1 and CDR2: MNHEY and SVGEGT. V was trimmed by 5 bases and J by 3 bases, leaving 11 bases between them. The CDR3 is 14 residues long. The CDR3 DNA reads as TGTGCCAGCAGTGACACAGGGAACTACAATGAGCAGTTCTTC. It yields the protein CASSDTGNYNEQFF.

CDR3 residues: CASSKEGRGYTF. Here the CDR3 DNA reads TGTGCCAGCAGCAAAGAGGGTCGTGGCTACACCTTC. The J gene is TRBJ1-2, the V gene TRBV21-1. TRBV21-1 is labeled a pseudogene. The length of the CDR3 is 12 residues.